A selection of T cell receptor beta chains follows, all from one sample in a study of neurological immune-mediated disorders. TCRdb re-derived calls from the 5' RACE reads in MiXCR, one entry per CDR3 protein. The repertoire consists of approximately 46,000 distinct CDR3 sequences, with about a tenth occurring once and the leading ten covering approximately 1.5%. The sample taken for sequencing was PBMCs. These receptors were taken from a woman between 40 and 55 years old in good health. Each CDR3 is given with its conserved first and last residue. The D gene is left open where the match is weak. Each size is once, few, many or a size class.

TRBV5-1	-	many	TRBJ2-7	TGCGCCAGCAGCCCAGGGGGGACGGGAGCGTACGAGCAGTACTTC	CASSPGGTGAYEQYF
TRBV7-9	-	many	TRBJ1-1	TGTGCCAGCAGCTTTGGGGCCTCTACTGAAGCTTTCTTT	CASSFGASTEAFF
TRBV3-1	-	many	TRBJ2-7	TGTGCCAGCAGCCGAACAGTGATATCCTCCCACGAGCAGTACTTC	CASSRTVISSHEQYF
TRBV20-1	-	many	TRBJ1-5	TGCAGTGCTAGTTTTGGGCAGGGTAGCGTTCAGCCCCAGCATTTT	CSASFGQGSVQPQHF
TRBV15	-	many	TRBJ1-2	TGTGCCACCAGCAAGGGGGGTAACTATGGCTACACCTTC	CATSKGGNYGYTF
TRBV20-1	-	many	TRBJ1-3	TGCAGTGCTGGCAACAGGGACACCATATATTTT	CSAGNRDTIYF
TRBV29-1	TRBD2	many	TRBJ2-4	TGCAGCGTTGAAGATCAGGGCGGGAGTGGTTCCAAAAACATTCAGTACTTC	CSVEDQGGSGSKNIQYF
TRBV5-1	TRBD1	many	TRBJ2-2	TGCGCCAGCAGCCCTTTACGACAGGGGGGTAACACCGGGGAGCTGTTTTTT	CASSPLRQGGNTGELFF
TRBV12-3/TRBV12-4	-	many	TRBJ1-2	TGTGCCAGCAGTTTAGCGCGAGGGAAATCTGGCTACACCTTC	CASSLARGKSGYTF
TRBV12-3/TRBV12-4	-	many	TRBJ1-1	TGTGCCAGCAGTCCGGGGTTCAACACTGAAGCTTTCTTT	CASSPGFNTEAFF
TRBV7-2	TRBD2	many	TRBJ2-1	TGTGCCAGCAGCTCTAGGACTAGCGGCAACAATGAGCAGTTCTTC	CASSSRTSGNNEQFF
TRBV7-7	-	many	TRBJ1-4	TGTGCTAGCAGCTTAGCAATCGGTAATGAAAAACTGTTTTTT	CASSLAIGNEKLFF
TRBV5-5	-	many	TRBJ1-2	TGTGCCAGCAGCGTGACAGGTTATGGCTACACCTTC	CASSVTGYGYTF
TRBV7-9	-	many	TRBJ1-1	TGTGCCAGCAGAGGGCTGTTGAACACTGAAGCTTTCTTT	CASRGLLNTEAFF